The sample holds many counts of the clone carrying this T cell receptor (beta chain). Antigen unknown. V was pared by 0 bases and J by 1 base, with 6 bases between. CDR3 length: 14 amino acids. CDR1 is SGHKS, CDR2 YYEKEE, per germline (reference sequence). Quantitative 5'-RACE with molecular barcodes was used to make the TCR beta libraries. MiXCR, applied by TCRdb to the 5' RACE reads, yields one record per CDR3 protein. The sample records around 770,000 distinct CDR3 sequences, about an eighth being singletons. This specimen belongs to a study of CD8 T cells in ankylosing spondylitis. Study outcomes and limitations: Within ankylosing spondylitis blood, a TCR beta motif made up of under 10 highly homologous variants appeared to be characteristic. Clones linked with disease were CD8+ and fairly uncommon in the peripheral blood. Within matched ankylosing spondylitis synovial fluid, disease-linked clones were reportedly significantly enriched.

The chain joins TRBV5-5 to TRBJ2-3; D is unclear. The sequencing sample was made of blood, either unsorted or a sorted T cell fraction (not recorded which). The receptor's source is a male donor with ankylosing spondylitis. The CDR3 loop is CASSLATRTDTQYF. CDR3 in DNA: TGTGCCAGCAGCTTGGCAACCCGCACAGATACGCAGTATTTT.